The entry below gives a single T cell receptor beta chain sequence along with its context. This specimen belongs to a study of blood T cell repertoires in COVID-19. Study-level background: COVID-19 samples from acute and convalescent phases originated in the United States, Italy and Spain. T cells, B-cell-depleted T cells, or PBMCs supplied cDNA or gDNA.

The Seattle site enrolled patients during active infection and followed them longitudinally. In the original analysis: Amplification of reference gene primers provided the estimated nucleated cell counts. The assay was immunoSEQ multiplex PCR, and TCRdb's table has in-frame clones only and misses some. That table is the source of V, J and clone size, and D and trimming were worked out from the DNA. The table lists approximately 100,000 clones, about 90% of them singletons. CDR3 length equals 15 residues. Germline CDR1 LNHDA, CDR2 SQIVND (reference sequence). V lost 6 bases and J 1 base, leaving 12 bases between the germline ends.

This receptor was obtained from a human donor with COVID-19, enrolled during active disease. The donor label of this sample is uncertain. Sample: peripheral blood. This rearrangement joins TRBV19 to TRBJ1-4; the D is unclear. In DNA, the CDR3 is TGTGCCAGTAGCACTAATGTGGTAACTAATGAAAAACTGTTTTTT. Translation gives CASSTNVVTNEKLFF.